This TCR beta chain originates from a study of T cell repertoires in cytomegalovirus infection (dated by TCRdb to between 2017 and 2020). With regard to the full study: Peptide stimulations targeted recently identified HLA-C-restricted CMV epitopes, whose presentation resists viral immunomodulation, together with well-studied HLA-B-restricted epitopes. Because public TCR beta signatures pointed to carriage of CMV infection together with the matching HLA type, the HLA type of each donor mattered for the analysis.

The treatment or condition label for this specimen denotes: in vitro stimulation with specific CMV peptide epitopes to enrich CMV-specific T cells. Overall study outcomes, separate from this receptor: In both this cohort and an independent roughly 330-donor cohort, the cumulative frequency of public TCR beta family members distinguished carriers of CMV infection plus the relevant HLA type. The ex vivo response was dominated by HLA-C-restricted CMV-specific TCR beta clonotypes, which also provided the single most frequent clonotype in two of eight donors.

TCRdb names Illumina HiSeq 1500 as the instrument used. In TCRdb, the public reads were trimmed at Q25 with fastp and aligned with MiXCR, with productive beta chains retained. Rows are unified per CDR3 protein, each entry keeping the most common DNA and genes. The sample records some 800,000 distinct CDR3 sequences, about 29% of which are singletons. The top ten hold roughly 14% of the sample. About this clonotype itself: Its antigen remains unidentified. Possible read error: a much larger clone is one base away.

The germline V gene (reference sequence) supplies CDR1 SEHNR and CDR2 FQNEAQ. V is pared back by 3 bases and J by 6 bases, with 14 bases lying between the germline termini. The CDR3 starts with the cysteine, ends with the phenylalanine, and has 14 residues. The retained sequence is limited to the CDR3, 42 bases, with the frame set at the first base. The sequence was collected from a human donor in good health (CMV status not recorded). Some clones in this sample may be carry-over from other donors' samples. The source material was cultured CD8+ T cells from PBMCs, sampled from culture after CMV antigen stimulation. Recombination joined TRBV7-9 with TRBJ2-5, with TRBD2 tentatively as D gene (6 bases match). For the CDR3, the sequence is CASSFEQRAKTQYF. The DNA reads as follows: TGTGCCAGCAGCTTCGAACAGCGGGCGAAGACCCAGTACTTC.